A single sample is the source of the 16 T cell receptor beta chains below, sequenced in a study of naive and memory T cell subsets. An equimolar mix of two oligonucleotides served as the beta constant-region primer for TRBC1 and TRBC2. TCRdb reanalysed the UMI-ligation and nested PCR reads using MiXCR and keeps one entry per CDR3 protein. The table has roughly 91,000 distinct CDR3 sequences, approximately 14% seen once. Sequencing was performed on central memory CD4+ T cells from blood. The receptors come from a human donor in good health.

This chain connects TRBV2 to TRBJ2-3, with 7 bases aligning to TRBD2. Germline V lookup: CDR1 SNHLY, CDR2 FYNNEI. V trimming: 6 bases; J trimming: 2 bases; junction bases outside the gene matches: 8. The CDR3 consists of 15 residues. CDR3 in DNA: TGTGCCAGCAGCAAGACTAGCCCACTCACAGATACGCAGTATTTT. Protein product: CASSKTSPLTDTQYF.

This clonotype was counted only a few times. For the CDR3, the DNA is TGTGCCAGCAGTGCGGTCGGGCCCCAAAGCTCCGAGTTCTTC. Encoded protein: CASSAVGPQSSEFF. The V and J genes are TRBV2 and TRBJ2-1, with no clear D. The length of the CDR3 is 14 residues. V shed 4 bases and J shed 14 bases, with 21 bases lying between them. Looked up from germline, CDR1 is SNHLY and CDR2 is FYNNEI.

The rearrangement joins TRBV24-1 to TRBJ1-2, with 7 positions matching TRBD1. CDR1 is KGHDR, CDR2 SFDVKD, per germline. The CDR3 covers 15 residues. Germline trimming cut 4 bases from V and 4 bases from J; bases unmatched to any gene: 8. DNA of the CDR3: TGTGCCACCAGTGACAAAGGGGACAGTCGCTATGGCTACACCTTC. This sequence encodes CATSDKGDSRYGYTF.

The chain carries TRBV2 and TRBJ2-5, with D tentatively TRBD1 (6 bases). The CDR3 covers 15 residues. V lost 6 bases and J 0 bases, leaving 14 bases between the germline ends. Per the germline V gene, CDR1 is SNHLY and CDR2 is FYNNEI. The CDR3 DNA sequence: TGTGCCAGCAGGTTACAGGGATCGTACCAAGAGACCCAGTACTTC. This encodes CASRLQGSYQETQYF.

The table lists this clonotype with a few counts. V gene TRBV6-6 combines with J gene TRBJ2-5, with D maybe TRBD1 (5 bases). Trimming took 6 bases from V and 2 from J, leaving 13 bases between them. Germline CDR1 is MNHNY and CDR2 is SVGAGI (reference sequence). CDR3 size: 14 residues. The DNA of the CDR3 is TGTGCCAGCAGCTTGGGGCCTCTACAAGAGACCCAGTACTTC. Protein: CASSLGPLQETQYF.

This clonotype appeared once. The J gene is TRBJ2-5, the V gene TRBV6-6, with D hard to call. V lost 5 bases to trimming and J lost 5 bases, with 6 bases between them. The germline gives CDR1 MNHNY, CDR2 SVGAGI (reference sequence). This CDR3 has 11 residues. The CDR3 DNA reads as TGTGCCAGCAGTGCGAGGGAGACCCAGTACTTC. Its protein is CASSARETQYF.

CDR3 protein: CASSPPSGPHNEQFF. CDR3 DNA: TGTGCCAGCTCACCACCGTCCGGCCCCCACAATGAGCAGTTCTTC. V usage is TRBV18 and J usage is TRBJ2-1; D gene ambiguous. CDR3 length equals 15 residues. The V and J ends lost 0 bases and 5 bases respectively, with 11 bases between them. Germline CDR1 and CDR2: KGHSH and LQKENI.

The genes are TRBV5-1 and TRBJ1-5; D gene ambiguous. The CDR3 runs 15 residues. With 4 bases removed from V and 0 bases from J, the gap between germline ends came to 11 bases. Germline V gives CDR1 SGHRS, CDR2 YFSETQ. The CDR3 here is CASSPVPDSNQPQHF. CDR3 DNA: TGCGCCAGCAGCCCCGTCCCAGATAGCAATCAGCCCCAGCATTTT.

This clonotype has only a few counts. CDR3 DNA sequence: TGTGCCAGCAGTCCAAGGCTAGCGGGAGCGCGGGAGACCCAGTACTTC. Amino acids: CASSPRLAGARETQYF. The rearrangement joins TRBV27 to TRBJ2-5, with TRBD2 matching over 10 bases. The CDR3 runs to 16 residues. CDR1 is MNHEY, CDR2 SMNVEV, per germline (reference sequence). The V segment lost 5 bases and the J segment 5 bases; nucleotides outside the gene matches: 11.

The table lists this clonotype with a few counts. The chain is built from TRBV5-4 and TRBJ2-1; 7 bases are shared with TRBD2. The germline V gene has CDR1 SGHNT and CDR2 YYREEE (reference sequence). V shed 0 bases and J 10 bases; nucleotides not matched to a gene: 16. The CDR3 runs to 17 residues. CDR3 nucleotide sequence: TGTGCCAGCAGCTTGGCTCCTGCTGGGACTACTGTTCGCGAGCAGTTCTTC. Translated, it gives CASSLAPAGTTVREQFF.

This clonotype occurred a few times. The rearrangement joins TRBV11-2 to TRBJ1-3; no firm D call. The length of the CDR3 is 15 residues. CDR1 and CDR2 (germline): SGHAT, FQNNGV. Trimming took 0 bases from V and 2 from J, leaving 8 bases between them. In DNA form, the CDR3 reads TGTGCCAGCAGCTTAGAAGGGAAGACTGGAAACACCATATATTTT. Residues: CASSLEGKTGNTIYF.

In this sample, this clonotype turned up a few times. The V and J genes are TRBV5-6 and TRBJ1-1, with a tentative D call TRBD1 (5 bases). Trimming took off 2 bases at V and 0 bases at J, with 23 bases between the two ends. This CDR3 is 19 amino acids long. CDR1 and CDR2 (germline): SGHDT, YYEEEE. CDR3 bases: TGTGCCAGCAGCTTCAACTCAGGGACCCTTAGGAAGATGAACACTGAAGCTTTCTTT. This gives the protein CASSFNSGTLRKMNTEAFF. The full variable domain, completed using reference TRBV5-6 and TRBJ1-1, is DAGVTQSPTHLIKTRGQQVTLRCSPKSGHDTVSWYQQALGQGPQFIFQYYEEEERQRGNFPDRFSGHQFPNYSSELNVNALLLGDSALYLCASSFNSGTLRKMNTEAFFGQGTRLTVV.

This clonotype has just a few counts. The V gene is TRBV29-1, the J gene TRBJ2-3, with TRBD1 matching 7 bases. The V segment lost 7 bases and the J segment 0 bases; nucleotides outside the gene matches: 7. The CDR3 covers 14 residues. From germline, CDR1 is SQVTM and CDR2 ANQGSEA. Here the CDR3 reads CSGTGTGSTDTQYF. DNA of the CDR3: TGCAGCGGGACAGGCACCGGAAGCACAGATACGCAGTATTTT.

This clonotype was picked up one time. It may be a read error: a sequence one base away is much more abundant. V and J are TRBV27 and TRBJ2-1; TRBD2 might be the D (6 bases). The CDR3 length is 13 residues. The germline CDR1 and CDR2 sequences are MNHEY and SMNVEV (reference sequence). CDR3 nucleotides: TGTACCAGCGGTGTTAAGGAGGGCGATGAGCAGTTCTTC. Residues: CTSGVKEGDEQFF.

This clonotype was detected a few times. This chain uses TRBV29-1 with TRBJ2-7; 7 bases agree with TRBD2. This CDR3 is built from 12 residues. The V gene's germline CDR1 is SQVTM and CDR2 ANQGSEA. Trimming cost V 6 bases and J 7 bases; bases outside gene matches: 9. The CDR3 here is CSVDAGVGEQYF. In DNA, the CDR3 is TGCAGCGTGGATGCGGGAGTAGGGGAGCAGTACTTC.

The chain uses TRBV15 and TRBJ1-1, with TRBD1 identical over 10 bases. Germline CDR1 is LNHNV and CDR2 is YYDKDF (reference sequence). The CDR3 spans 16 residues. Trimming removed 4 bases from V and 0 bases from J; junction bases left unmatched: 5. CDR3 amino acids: CATSTGTGAMNTEAFF. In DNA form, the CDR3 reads TGTGCCACCAGCACCGGGACAGGGGCTATGAACACTGAAGCTTTCTTT.